Below, one T cell receptor (beta chain) is given with its context. This clone came up a few times. Its antigen is still unknown. No base quality information exists; no much larger clone differs at one position. Preparation of the library involved the immunoSEQ multiplex PCR assay. The multiplex PCR relied on a mix of 60 forward primers for TCR Vbeta segments and 13 reverse primers for TCR Jbeta segments. The CDR3 region of rearranged TCR beta genes was amplified from genomic DNA by a multiplex PCR assay. Amplified TCR beta libraries were sequenced as 87-base-pair reads on the Illumina HiSeq System. For the original study's pipeline: In a later analysis, roughly 80 million unique TCR beta chains were counted across the approximately 640 repertoires, and approximately 11 million of these chains were shared by at least two donors. Raw reads were error-corrected and collapsed into unique sequences by a nearest-neighbor algorithm in which closely related sequences were merged to remove PCR and sequencing errors. V, D and J gene segments were assigned by aligning CDR3 sequences to IMGT reference sequences. For a sequence to be retained, a match of at least six nucleotides was required to both a V gene segment and a J gene segment. Rearrangements were classified as productive when the CDR3 lacked stop codons and remained in frame with V and J, and all other rearrangements were classified as non-productive. Following IMGT convention, CDR3 was defined as the stretch from the second conserved V-encoded cysteine up to the conserved J-encoded phenylalanine. The earlier analysis of 587 of the donors excluded any sequence lacking an unambiguous match to a single V gene segment. An earlier analysis of several hundred of the donors called V segments functional above 56.7% productive rearrangements and segregating when the between-donor standard deviation exceeded 5%. A statistical classification framework was built for diagnosing cytomegalovirus status from the catalog of TCR beta chain sequences. In a later analysis, V and J genes were assigned by comparing TCR nucleotide sequences against IMGT/GENE-DB human TR gene sequences. A later analysis assigned CDR3 sequences and most-parsimonious VDJ recombination scenarios with the TCRdist pipeline. In a later analysis, each TCR beta chain was defined by its CDR3 amino acid sequence together with its V-gene family, and reads lacking a unique V-gene family were excluded. A later analysis removed 592 highly shared, low-generation-probability nucleotide sequences to deal with suspected cross-contamination and a sequencing artifact. In a later analysis, a clonal expansion index was calculated for each public chain from normalized within-repertoire ranks of inferred template counts. Generation probabilities in a later analysis came from a VDJ recombination model fitted to out-of-frame rearrangements, and those results were checked against IGoR. In a later analysis, TCR-TCR, TCR-HLA and TCR-CMV co-occurrence was scored with hypergeometric tests, and a repertoire-size bias correction was applied to TCR pairs. To estimate false discovery rates, a later analysis permuted the HLA or CMV assignments 20 times. In a later analysis, co-occurring TCRs were grouped with DBSCAN, and TCRdist sequence similarity was added when clustering was performed within HLA-allele-positive subsets. For co-occurrence clustering, repertoires with fewer than 30,000 or more than 120,000 public chains were excluded, along with roughly five repertoires with anomalous nucleotide sharing. TCRdb obtained this table from immuneACCESS and retained in-frame rearrangements with V and J assigned. These tables miss some clones; where compared with another copy, unresolved V genes account for less than half of the shortfall, and the remainder is unexplained. V and J calls plus clone size are reproduced from that table; the DNA served to infer D and trimming. In this sample the table shows roughly 120,000 clones, around 60% of which occur a single time. Jointly, the top ten make up nearly 9.5% of the sample.

This specimen belongs to a study of cytomegalovirus exposure and HLA in healthy donors (dated 2017 in TCRdb). Regarding the study in general: An earlier analysis of 587 of the donors reported 276 Gb of sequence data and 95 million to 140 million unique TCR beta sequences obtained from some 200 million T cells. About 280 gigabases of sequencing data and approximately 85 million unique TCR sequences were included in an early release covering several hundred HLA-typed donors. Of the roughly 420 genotyped donors, less than 85% were placed in the genetic ancestry cluster associated with self-reported Caucasian donors. The study was designed to test whether signatures of past pathogen exposure could be identified by cataloging public T cell receptors. The study used immunosequencing to profile the T cell repertoires of some 600 subjects and linked those repertoires to cytomegalovirus serostatus. Along with the approximately 620-subject first cohort, a separate validation cohort of roughly 110 different subjects was used. To predict cytomegalovirus infection status, the study brought together high-throughput TCR immunosequencing, statistical association of individual TCRs with disease status, and machine learning. A later analysis re-examined previously published TCR beta repertoires from 600 to 700 donors and added high-resolution HLA genotyping to investigate patterns of TCR occurrence. The later analysis used no new phenotypic data to find candidate immune exposures, relying instead on TCR beta sequences and their occurrence across donors. To decide whether each TCR beta V gene segment behaved as functional or pseudogenic, an earlier analysis of some 600 of the donors relied on high-throughput TCR beta sequencing. Alongside the repertoire data, information on donor age, sex, ethnicity and CMV serostatus was compiled. A later genetic analysis took genome-wide SNP genotypes for about three fifths of the roughly 700 donors and used that subset as a discovery cohort. All discovery cohort repertoires had been generated using a single sequencing platform. Class I and class II HLA loci were covered by the typing at four-digit resolution. Typing coverage varied by locus: roughly 620-630 donors for A, B, C, DRB1 and DQB1; more than 500 for DQA1; nearly 610 for DPA1; fewer than 480 for DPB1. Because of strong linkage in the cohort, roughly five DR-DQ haplotypes were treated as single units for association and clustering. Among 398 genotyped donors of the cohort, an average of approximately 240,000 unique TCR beta nucleotide sequences were sequenced per donor, approximately 20% of them non-productive.

The cohort was made up of hundreds of healthy bone marrow donors. Cohort members were all nominally healthy when sampled, although unrecorded immune exposures were likely present. The donor tested CMV seropositive, placing the donor among the 250 to 350 seropositive members of the cohort. Every donor gave a peripheral blood sample, and the peripheral blood mononuclear cells from that sample were used for TCR beta sequencing. Genomic DNA was extracted from the blood cell samples with the Qiagen DNeasy Blood Extraction Kit. What the study reported, not specific to this receptor: In vitro tests confirmed that a few of the cytomegalovirus-associated TCR beta chains recognize cytomegalovirus antigens. In a later analysis, TCR association rates were found to vary across HLA loci, with the most associated TCRs seen for DRB1 alleles and the fewest for HLA-C alleles. Some IMGT-functional V segments, including TRBV6-2 and TRBV6-3, could not be told apart with the 87-base-pair reads, so those segments were excluded. The earlier analysis of around 600 of the donors excluded about 16 rarely observed V segments, including chromosome 9 orphons, because counts were too low. A further reported finding was that TCR beta sequences accurately predicted the HLA-A and HLA-B alleles for most subjects in the first cohort. HLA typing was unavailable for some donors at each locus, so association tests used only the typed subset. Presence/absence analyses assumed roughly uniform sequencing depth across donors, an assumption that may not hold. It was suggested by the authors that the approach could potentially be generalized to other disease states and immunological phenotypes. When HLA alleles, especially DR and DQ, strongly co-occurred, attributing TCR associations to individual alleles was difficult. Linkage disequilibrium might explain the correlated functional status among segregating V segments, but an unknown experimental factor could not be excluded. Most CMV-associated TCR beta chains appeared to be HLA-restricted in a later analysis, and the HLA associations seemed to be driven largely by CMV exposure. Immune exposure information for the cohort was limited to CMV serostatus. Compared with equally common non-associated chains, HLA-associated TCR beta chains in a later analysis were more clonally expanded and had lower generation probabilities. In an earlier analysis of around 600 of the donors, most TCR beta V segments appeared in productive rearrangements about 87% or about 30% of the time, broadly matching IMGT annotations. Most TCR sequences were seen in very few donors, while some public TCRs were found in many individuals. A group of highly shared sequence variants was considered likely to be a technical artifact of the sequencing pipeline. An association between a missense DCLRE1C variant and V-gene and J-gene trimming of TCR beta chains was found in a later genetic analysis and replicated in an independent cohort. In a later analysis, several top co-occurrence clusters were reported to appear linked to parvovirus B19, influenza, CMV and Epstein-Barr virus. In a later genetic analysis, fewer N-insertions in productive TCRs were reported among donors in an Asian-associated ancestry cluster than the 666-donor mean. In the study, approximately 160 TCR beta chains were listed as associated with cytomegalovirus. At a false discovery rate of 0.05, a later analysis linked roughly 17,000 TCR beta sequences to specific HLA alleles. The classifier was reported to diagnose cytomegalovirus status with high specificity and sensitivity in both the original cohort and the validation cohort. This cohort had only TCR beta chains sequenced, and the lack of alpha or paired-chain data limited which features could be detected.

According to the germline V gene, CDR1 reads SGDLS and CDR2 reads YYNGEE. After removal of 3 bases from V and 5 bases from J, the junction retains 5 bases not matched to a gene. The CDR3, from cysteine to phenylalanine, totals 15 residues. Of the read, only the CDR3 DNA is kept; its 45 bases are in frame from base 1. The sample taken for sequencing was PBMCs. This TCR was sampled from a middle-aged woman in good health and CMV-seropositive. The chain is encoded by TRBV9 joined to TRBJ1-4; TRBD1 agrees with 9 junctional bases. The DNA sequence is as follows: TGTGCCAGCAGCGCATCCGGGACAGGGAATGAAAAACTGTTTTTT. The encoded protein is CASSASGTGNEKLFF.